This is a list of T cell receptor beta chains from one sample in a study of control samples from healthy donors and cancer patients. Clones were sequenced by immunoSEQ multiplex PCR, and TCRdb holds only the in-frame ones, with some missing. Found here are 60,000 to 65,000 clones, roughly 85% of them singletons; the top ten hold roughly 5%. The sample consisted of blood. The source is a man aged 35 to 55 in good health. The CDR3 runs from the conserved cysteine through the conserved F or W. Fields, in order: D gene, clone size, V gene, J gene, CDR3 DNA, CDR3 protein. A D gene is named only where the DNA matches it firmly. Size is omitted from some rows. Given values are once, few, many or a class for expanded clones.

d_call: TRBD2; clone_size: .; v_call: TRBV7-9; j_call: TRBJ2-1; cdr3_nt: TGTGCCAGTTGCCTAGCGGGACGGAACAATGAGCAGTTCTTC; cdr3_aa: CASCLAGRNNEQFF
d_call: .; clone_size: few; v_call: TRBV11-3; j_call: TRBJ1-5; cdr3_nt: TGTGCCAGCAGCTTAGTCACCAATCAGCCCCAGCATTTT; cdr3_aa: CASSLVTNQPQHF
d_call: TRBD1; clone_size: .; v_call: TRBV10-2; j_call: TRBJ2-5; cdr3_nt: TGCGCCAGCAGTCGGGACAGGGCCGAAGAGACCCAGTACTTC; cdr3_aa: CASSRDRAEETQYF
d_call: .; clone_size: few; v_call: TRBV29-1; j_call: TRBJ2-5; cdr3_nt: TGCAGCGTGGATCGTCGGGTAGGGTTGGGCCAAGAGACCCAGTACTTC; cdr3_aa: CSVDRRVGLGQETQYF
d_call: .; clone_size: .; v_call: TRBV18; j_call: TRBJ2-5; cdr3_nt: TGTGCCAGCTCACCCCGGGACTTGGGAGAGACCCAGTACTTC; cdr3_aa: CASSPRDLGETQYF
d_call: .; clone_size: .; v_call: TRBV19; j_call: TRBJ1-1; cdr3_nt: TGTGCCAGTAGCAGCCAGGGAGGCCGTGGCGGCACTGAAGCTTTCTTT; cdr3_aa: CASSSQGGRGGTEAFF
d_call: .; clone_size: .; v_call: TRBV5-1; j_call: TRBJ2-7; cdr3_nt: TGCGCCAGCAGCTTGGAGGCCTACGAGCAGTACTTC; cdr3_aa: CASSLEAYEQYF
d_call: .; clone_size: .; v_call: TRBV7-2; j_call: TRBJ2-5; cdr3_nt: TGTGCCAGCAGCCCCGGGGGGCTCCAAGAGACCCAGTACTTC; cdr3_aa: CASSPGGLQETQYF
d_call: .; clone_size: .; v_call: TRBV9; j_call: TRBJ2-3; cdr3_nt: TGTGCCAGCAGCGTAGTTGAGACAGATACGCAGTATTTT; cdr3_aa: CASSVVETDTQYF
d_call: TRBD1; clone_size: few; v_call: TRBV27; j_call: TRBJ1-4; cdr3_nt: TGTGCCAGCAGTTTATCGACAGGGACTAATGAAAAACTGTTTTTT; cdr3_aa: CASSLSTGTNEKLFF
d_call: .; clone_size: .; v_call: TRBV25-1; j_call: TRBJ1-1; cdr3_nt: TGTGCCAGCAGTGATCGGTACAGGGCCACTGAAGCTTTCTTT; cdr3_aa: CASSDRYRATEAFF
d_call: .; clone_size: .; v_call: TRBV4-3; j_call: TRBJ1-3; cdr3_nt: TGCGCCAGCAGCCCTAACTCTGGAAACACCATATATTTT; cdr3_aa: CASSPNSGNTIYF
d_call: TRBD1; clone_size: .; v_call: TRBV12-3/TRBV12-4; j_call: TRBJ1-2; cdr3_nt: TGTGCCAGCAGCCGGGACAGAAACTATGGCTACACCTTC; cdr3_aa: CASSRDRNYGYTF
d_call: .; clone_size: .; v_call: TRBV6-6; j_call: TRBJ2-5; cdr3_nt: TGTGCCAGCAGCCTCCGGGGAGTCGAGACCCAGTACTTC; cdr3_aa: CASSLRGVETQYF
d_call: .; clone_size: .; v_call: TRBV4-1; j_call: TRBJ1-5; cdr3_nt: TGCGCCAGCAGCCAAGATAGACAGGTTAATCAGCCCCAGCATTTT; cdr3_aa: CASSQDRQVNQPQHF
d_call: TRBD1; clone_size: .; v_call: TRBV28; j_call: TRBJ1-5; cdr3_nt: TGTGCCAGCAGTTTAATGGGACAGAGTAATCAGCCCCAGCATTTT; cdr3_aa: CASSLMGQSNQPQHF
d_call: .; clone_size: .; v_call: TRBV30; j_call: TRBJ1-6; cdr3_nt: TGTGCCTGGAGCGACGGACAAGAGAATTCACCCCTCCACTTT; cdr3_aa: CAWSDGQENSPLHF
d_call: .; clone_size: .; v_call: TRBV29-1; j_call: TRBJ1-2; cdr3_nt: TGCAGCGTTTCTAGCCCCAGTCGAATAGGGTATGGCTACACCTTC; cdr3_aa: CSVSSPSRIGYGYTF
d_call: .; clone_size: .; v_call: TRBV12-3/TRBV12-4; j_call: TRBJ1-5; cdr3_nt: TGTGCCAGCAGTTTTAATAGCAATCAGCCCCAGCATTTT; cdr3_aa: CASSFNSNQPQHF
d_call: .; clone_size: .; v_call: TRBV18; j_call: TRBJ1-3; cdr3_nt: TGTGCCAGCTCAGTACAGGCCCAGGGTGGAAACACCATATATTTT; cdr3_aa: CASSVQAQGGNTIYF
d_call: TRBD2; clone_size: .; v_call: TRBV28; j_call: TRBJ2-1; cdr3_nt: TGTGCCAGCAAACTAGCGGGATCATACAATGAGCAGTTCTTC; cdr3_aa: CASKLAGSYNEQFF
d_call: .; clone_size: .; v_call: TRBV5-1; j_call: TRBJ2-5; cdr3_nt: TGCGCCAGCAGCCTACAAGAAGAGACCCAGTACTTC; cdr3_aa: CASSLQEETQYF
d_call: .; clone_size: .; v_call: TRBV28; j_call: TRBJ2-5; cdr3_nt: TGTGCCATCTCAGACGGCGAGACCCAGTACTTC; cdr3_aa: CAISDGETQYF
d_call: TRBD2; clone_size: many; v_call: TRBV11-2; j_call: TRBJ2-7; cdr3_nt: TGTGCCAGCAGCTCCCGACTAGCGGGTGGATACGAGCAGTACTTC; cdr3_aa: CASSSRLAGGYEQYF
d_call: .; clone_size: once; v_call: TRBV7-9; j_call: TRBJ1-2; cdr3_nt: TGTGCCAGCAGCTTAGCAGGGAATGGCTACACCTTC; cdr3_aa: CASSLAGNGYTF
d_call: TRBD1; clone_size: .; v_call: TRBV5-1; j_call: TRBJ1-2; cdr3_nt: TGCGCCAGCAGCTTGGACGGGACAGGGGGATCTCCTAGCTATGGCTACACCTTC; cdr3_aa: CASSLDGTGGSPSYGYTF
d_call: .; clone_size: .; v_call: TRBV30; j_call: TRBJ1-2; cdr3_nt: TGTGCCTGGAGCAAGGGGATGCATGGCTACACCTTC; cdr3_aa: CAWSKGMHGYTF
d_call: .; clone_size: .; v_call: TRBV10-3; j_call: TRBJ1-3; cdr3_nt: TGTGCCATCAGTGTGGGCAGGGTGGTTGAAGGAAACACCATATATTTT; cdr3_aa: CAISVGRVVEGNTIYF
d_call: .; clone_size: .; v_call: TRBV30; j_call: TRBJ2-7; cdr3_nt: TGTGCCTGGAGAAAGGGTACCTACGAGCAGTACTTC; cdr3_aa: CAWRKGTYEQYF
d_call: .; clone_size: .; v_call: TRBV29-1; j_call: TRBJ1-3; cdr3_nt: TGCAGTGGACAGACCTCTGGAAACACCATATATTTT; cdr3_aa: CSGQTSGNTIYF
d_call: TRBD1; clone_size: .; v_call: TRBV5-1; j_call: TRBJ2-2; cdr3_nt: TGCGCCAGCAGCTTGGGACAGGGGAATGCCGGGGAGCTGTTTTTT; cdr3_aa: CASSLGQGNAGELFF
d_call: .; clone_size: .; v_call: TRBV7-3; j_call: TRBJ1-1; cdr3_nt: TGTGCCAGCAGTCGCCTGGGGAACACTGAAGCTTTCTTT; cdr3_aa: CASSRLGNTEAFF
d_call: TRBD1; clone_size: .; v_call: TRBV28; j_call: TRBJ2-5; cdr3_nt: TGTGCCAGCAGTTCTACGACAGGGAAAGAGACCCAGTACTTC; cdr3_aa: CASSSTTGKETQYF
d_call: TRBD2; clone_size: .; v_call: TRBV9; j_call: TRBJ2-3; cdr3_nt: TGTGCCAGCAGCGTAGTAACTAGCGGGGGGCCCATCACAGATACGCAGTATTTT; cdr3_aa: CASSVVTSGGPITDTQYF
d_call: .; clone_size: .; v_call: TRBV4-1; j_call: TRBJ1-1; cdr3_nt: TGCGCCAGCAGCCAAGATCCCACCGCGAGGAGGGACACTGAAGCTTTCTTT; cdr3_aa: CASSQDPTARRDTEAFF
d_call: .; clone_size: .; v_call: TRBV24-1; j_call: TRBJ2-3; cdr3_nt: TGTGCCACCAGTCGGAGAATTAGCACAGATACGCAGTATTTT; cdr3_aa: CATSRRISTDTQYF
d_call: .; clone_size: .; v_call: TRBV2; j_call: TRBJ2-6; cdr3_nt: TGTGCCAGCGGGAGCTCTGGGGCCAACGTCCTGACTTTC; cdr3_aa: CASGSSGANVLTF
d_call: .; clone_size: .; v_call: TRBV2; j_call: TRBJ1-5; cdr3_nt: TGTGCCAGCAGTGTCTCTGGGGGGGGCCGTCAGCCCCAGCATTTT; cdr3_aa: CASSVSGGGRQPQHF
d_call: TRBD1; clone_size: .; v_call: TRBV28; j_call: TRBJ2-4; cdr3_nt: TGTGCCAGCAGTATACCGGGACAGGGTGGAAACATTCAGTACTTC; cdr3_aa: CASSIPGQGGNIQYF
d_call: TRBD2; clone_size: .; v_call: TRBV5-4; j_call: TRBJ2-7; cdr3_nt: TGTGCCAGCAGCCCCGGACTAGCGGGAGGGATGCCCTACGAGCAGTACTTC; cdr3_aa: CASSPGLAGGMPYEQYF
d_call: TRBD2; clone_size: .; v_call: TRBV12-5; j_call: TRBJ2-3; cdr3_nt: TGTGCTAGTGGTTTGAAGACTAGCGGGTATGTTGGTTTGGCAGATACGCAGTATTTT; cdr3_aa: CASGLKTSGYVGLADTQYF
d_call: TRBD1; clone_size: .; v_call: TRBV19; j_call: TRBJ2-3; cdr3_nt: TGTGCCAGTAGAGGACAGGGGGATACAGATACGCAGTATTTT; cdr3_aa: CASRGQGDTDTQYF
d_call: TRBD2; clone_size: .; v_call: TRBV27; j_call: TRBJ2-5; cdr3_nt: TGTGCCAGCAGTTTATCTAGCGGGAGGGCCGGAGGGACCCAGTACTTC; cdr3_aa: CASSLSSGRAGGTQYF
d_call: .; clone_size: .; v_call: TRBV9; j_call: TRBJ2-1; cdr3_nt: TGTGCCAGCAGCCTTTCATTGGGGCAATCCTACAATGAGCAGTTCTTC; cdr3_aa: CASSLSLGQSYNEQFF
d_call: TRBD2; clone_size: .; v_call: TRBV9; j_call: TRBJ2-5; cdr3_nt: TGTGCCAGCAGCGGAGATCGGGGGGGGGAGACCCAGTACTTC; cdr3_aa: CASSGDRGGETQYF
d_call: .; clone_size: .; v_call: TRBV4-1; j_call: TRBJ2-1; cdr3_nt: TGCGCCAGCAGCCAAGAGAGCCCTGGGGGGAGTGAGCAGTTCTTC; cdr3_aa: CASSQESPGGSEQFF
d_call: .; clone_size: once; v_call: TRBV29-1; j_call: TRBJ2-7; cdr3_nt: TGCAGCGTTACGGGCAGCTCCTACGAGCAGTACTTC; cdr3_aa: CSVTGSSYEQYF
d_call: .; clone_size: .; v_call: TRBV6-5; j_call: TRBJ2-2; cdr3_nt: TGTGCCAGCCGGGGTCCGAGCACCGGGGAGCTGTTTTTT; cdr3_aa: CASRGPSTGELFF
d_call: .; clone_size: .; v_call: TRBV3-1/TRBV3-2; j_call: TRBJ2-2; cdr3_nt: TGTGCCAGCAGCCGTAAGACAGGCGATACCGGGGAGCTGTTTTTT; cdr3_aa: CASSRKTGDTGELFF
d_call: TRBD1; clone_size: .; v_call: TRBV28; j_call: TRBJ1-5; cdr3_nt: TGTGCCAGCAGCCCTCCGACAGGGCAGTTACAGCCCCAGCATTTT; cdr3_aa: CASSPPTGQLQPQHF
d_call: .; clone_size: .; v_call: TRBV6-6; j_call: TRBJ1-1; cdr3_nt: TGTGCCAGCAGTTACGCCGGACGGATGAACACTGAAGCTTTCTTT; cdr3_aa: CASSYAGRMNTEAFF
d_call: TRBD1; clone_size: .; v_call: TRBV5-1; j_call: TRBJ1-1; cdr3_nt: TGCGCCAGCAGCTTGGCCTATTTCATCTGGCTGGGGGACAGGGAATTGGACACTGAAGCTTTCTTT; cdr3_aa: CASSLAYFIWLGDRELDTEAFF
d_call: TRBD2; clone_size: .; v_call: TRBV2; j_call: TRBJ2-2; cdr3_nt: TGTGCCAGCAAACTAGCGGGGAACACCGGGGAGCTGTTTTTT; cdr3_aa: CASKLAGNTGELFF
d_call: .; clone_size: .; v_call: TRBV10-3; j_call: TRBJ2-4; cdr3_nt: TGTGCCATCAGTGAAAAGGGAATCATTCAGTACTTC; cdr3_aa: CAISEKGIIQYF
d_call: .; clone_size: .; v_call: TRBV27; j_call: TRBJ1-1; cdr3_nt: TGTGCCAGCAGTTTTCTTCTGGGGCAGGGTCTAGGTGAAGCTTTCTTT; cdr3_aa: CASSFLLGQGLGEAFF